These 8 T cell receptor beta chains originate from one sample sequenced in a study of blood T cell repertoires in COVID-19. Using immunoSEQ multiplex PCR, the repertoire was profiled, and TCRdb retains in-frame clones only, with some absent. The sample has about 190,000 clones; 70% to 90% are singletons. The material sequenced was peripheral blood. Receptors were obtained from a woman in her 70s with active or convalescent COVID-19.

This sequence joins TRBV7-7 and TRBJ2-3; a weak D match, TRBD2 (5 bases). The germline V and J ends were trimmed by 5 bases and 5 bases, with 17 bases remaining between them. Per germline, CDR1 SSHAT and CDR2 FNYEAQ (reference sequence). This CDR3 has 15 residues. CDR3 bases: TGTGCCAGCAGCCCCTCTTTCCGGGGTCTAGATACGCAGTATTTT. Its protein is CASSPSFRGLDTQYF.

CDR3 amino acids: CASSRAGANVLTF. In nucleotides, the CDR3 is TGTGCCAGCAGCCGAGCTGGGGCCAACGTCCTGACTTTC. The chain uses TRBV3-1 (or the pseudogene TRBV3-2) and TRBJ2-6; D gene unclear. The CDR3 is made up of 13 amino acids. The germline V gene encodes CDR1 LGHDT and CDR2 YNNKEL (reference sequence). The V end was cut by 4 bases, the J end by 2 bases, with 3 bases between.

This chain links TRBV19 with TRBJ2-5, with TRBD2 as a possible D gene (6 bases). The CDR3 has 14 residues. Trimming took off 5 bases at V and 6 bases at J, with 16 bases between the two ends. Looked up from germline, CDR1 is LNHDA and CDR2 is SQIVND (reference sequence). This chain's CDR3 is CASSPRGIAQTQYF. CDR3 sequence (DNA): TGTGCCAGTAGTCCCCGGGGGATAGCGCAGACCCAGTACTTC. The full variable domain, its missing parts supplied by reference TRBV19 and TRBJ2-5, is DGGITQSPKYLFRKEGQNVTLSCEQNLNHDAMYWYRQDPGQGLRLIYYSQIVNDFQKGDIAEGYSVSREKKESFPLTVTSAQKNPTAFYLCASSPRGIAQTQYFGPGTRLLVL.

The chain employs TRBV28 and TRBJ2-7, with a tentative D call TRBD1 (6 bases). The ends were cut back, 4 bases at V and 2 bases at J, with 15 bases in the middle. CDR1 is MDHEN and CDR2 is SYDVKM in the germline V gene. The CDR3 contains 15 residues. CDR3 in amino acids: CASSSDSHPPYEQYF. The CDR3 DNA follows: TGTGCCAGCAGTTCGGACAGTCACCCCCCCTACGAGCAGTACTTC.

The chain is built from TRBV6-1 and TRBJ2-1; 10 nucleotides agree with TRBD1. The length of the CDR3 is 15 residues. With 0 bases clipped from V and 6 bases from J, the junction kept 2 bases outside the gene matches. Germline CDR1 and CDR2: MNHNS and SASEGT. CDR3 amino acids: CASSEAGTGVNEQFF. The CDR3 DNA reads TGTGCCAGCAGTGAAGCGGGGACAGGGGTCAATGAGCAGTTCTTC.

V is TRBV29-1 and J is TRBJ2-7, with 9 bases aligning to TRBD1. Germline trimming cut 7 bases from V and 9 bases from J; bases unmatched to any gene: 7. The germline V gene encodes CDR1 SQVTM and CDR2 ANQGSEA. This CDR3 comprises 11 residues. The chain's CDR3 is CSASGQGRQYF. As DNA, the CDR3 is TGCAGCGCCTCGGGACAGGGCAGGCAGTACTTC.

This chain connects TRBV21-1 to TRBJ2-5; no check of the table's D call, TRBD2, against the DNA was made. TRBV21-1 is termed a pseudogene. The CDR3 extends over 15 amino acids. CDR3 sequence: CASSKVGSPGETQYF. The CDR3 DNA reads as TGTGCCAGCAGCAAAGTGGGTAGCCCTGGAGAGACCCAGTACTTC.

The chain recombines TRBV29-1 with TRBJ2-7; 15 nucleotides match TRBD2. CDR3 length equals 16 residues. Trimming cost V 4 bases and J 7 bases; bases outside gene matches: 11. Looked up from germline, CDR1 is SQVTM and CDR2 is ANQGSEA. In DNA form, the CDR3 reads TGCAGCGTTGTCTTGGGACTAGCGGGAGGACAGAGTGAGCAGTACTTC. This translates into CSVVLGLAGGQSEQYF.